This T cell receptor (beta chain) was sequenced for a study of T cell changes during pregnancy in multiple sclerosis (dated by TCRdb to about 2019). With respect to the entire study: In women with multiple sclerosis, the researchers looked at how the T cell repertoire shifted as pregnancy progressed.

The library was prepared using the immunoSEQ multiplex PCR assay. Held by TCRdb, this immuneACCESS table contains in-frame sequences only and omits some clones. Under half of the omission traces to an unresolved V gene where checked; the cause of the rest is unknown. The sample includes 65,000 to 85,000 clones, with about nine tenths observed a single time. 9.5% of the sample comes from the top ten. V loses 2 bases of germline sequence and J loses 2 bases, and the interval between the two ends is 9 bases. The CDR3 has 14 amino acids, counting the end cysteine and phenylalanine. The sequence is cut down to CDR3 DNA, 42 bases in frame from base 1. From the germline V gene, CDR1 is ENHRY and CDR2 is SYGVKD. Details on this clone: Its antigen is not yet known. No base qualities exist here, and no much larger clone lies one base off it.

Sample: peripheral blood, taken after pregnancy. This sequence uses TRBV10-3 and TRBJ1-1, with a weak D call of TRBD1 (6 bases match). This receptor was taken from a female donor in good health, enrolled as a control in a pregnancy study. The CDR3 region: CAISEGQTNTEAFF. The nucleotides read TGTGCCATCAGTGAGGGACAGACCAACACTGAAGCTTTCTTT.